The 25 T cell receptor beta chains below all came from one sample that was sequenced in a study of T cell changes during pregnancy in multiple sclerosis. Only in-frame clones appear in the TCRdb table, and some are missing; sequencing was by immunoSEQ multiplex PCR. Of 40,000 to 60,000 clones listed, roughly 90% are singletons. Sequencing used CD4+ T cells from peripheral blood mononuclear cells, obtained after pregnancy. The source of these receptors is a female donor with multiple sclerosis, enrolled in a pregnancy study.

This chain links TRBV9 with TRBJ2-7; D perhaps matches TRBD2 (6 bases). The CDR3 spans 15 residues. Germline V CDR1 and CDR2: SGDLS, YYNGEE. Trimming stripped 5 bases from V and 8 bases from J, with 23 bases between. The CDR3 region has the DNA TGTGCCAGCAGTAGTATAGCGGAGCGTTTTTCTAAGCAGTACTTC. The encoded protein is CASSSIAERFSKQYF.

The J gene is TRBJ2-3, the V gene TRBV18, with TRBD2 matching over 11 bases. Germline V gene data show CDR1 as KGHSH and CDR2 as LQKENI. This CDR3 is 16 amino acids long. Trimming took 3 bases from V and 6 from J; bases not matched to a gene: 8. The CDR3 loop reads CASSPKLAGVWDTQYF. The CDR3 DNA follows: TGTGCCAGCTCACCGAAACTAGCGGGAGTGTGGGATACGCAGTATTTT.

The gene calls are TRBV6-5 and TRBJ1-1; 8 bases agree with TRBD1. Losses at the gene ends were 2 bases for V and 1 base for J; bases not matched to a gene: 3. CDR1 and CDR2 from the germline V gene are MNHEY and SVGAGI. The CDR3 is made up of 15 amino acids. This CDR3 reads CASSYRGTGNTEAFF. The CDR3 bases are TGTGCCAGCAGTTACCGCGGGACAGGGAACACTGAAGCTTTCTTT.

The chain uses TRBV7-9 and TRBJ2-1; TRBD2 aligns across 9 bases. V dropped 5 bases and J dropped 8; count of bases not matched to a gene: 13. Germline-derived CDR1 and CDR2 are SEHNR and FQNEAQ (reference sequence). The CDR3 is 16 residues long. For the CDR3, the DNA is TGTGCCAGCAGCGCTAGCGGGACTAGAAATTTCGATGAGCAGTTCTTC. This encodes CASSASGTRNFDEQFF.

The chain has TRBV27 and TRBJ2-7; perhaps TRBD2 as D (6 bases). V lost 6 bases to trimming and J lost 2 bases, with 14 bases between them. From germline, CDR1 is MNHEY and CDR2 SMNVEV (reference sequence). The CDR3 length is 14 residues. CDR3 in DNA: TGTGCCAGCAGCATTAGCGGTCCTGCCTACGAGCAGTACTTC. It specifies CASSISGPAYEQYF.

CDR3 DNA sequence: TGTGCCAGCAGTTACCCGTCATGGGACAGGGAGGCTTTCTTT. Residues: CASSYPSWDREAFF. The rearrangement links TRBV6-6 to TRBJ1-1, with TRBD1 identical over 9 bases. This CDR3 comprises 14 residues. The trim removed 2 bases at V and 11 bases at J, leaving 9 bases unmatched. Germline loops: CDR1 MNHNY, CDR2 SVGAGI (reference sequence).

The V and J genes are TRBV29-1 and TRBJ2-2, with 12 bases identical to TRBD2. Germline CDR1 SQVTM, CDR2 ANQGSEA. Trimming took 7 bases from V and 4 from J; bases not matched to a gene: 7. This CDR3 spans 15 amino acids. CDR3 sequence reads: CSARTSGARTGELFF. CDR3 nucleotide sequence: TGCAGCGCCCGGACTAGCGGGGCCCGCACCGGGGAGCTGTTTTTT.

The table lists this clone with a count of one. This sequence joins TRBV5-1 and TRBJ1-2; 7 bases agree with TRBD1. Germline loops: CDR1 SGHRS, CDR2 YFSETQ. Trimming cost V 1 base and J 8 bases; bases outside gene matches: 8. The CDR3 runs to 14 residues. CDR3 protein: CASSLRTGGEGYTF. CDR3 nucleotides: TGCGCCAGCAGCTTGAGGACAGGCGGTGAAGGCTACACCTTC.

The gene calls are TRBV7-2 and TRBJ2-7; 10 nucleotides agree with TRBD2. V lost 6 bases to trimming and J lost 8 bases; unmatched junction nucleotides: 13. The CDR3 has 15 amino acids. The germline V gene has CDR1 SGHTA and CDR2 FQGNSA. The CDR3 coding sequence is TGTGCCAGCAGAATCTCGGGACTAGCGTCTGTTCAGCAGTACTTC. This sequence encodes CASRISGLASVQQYF.

This CDR3 is CASSQGSGTEAFF. CDR3 sequence (DNA): TGTGCCAGCAGCCAAGGCTCGGGCACTGAAGCTTTCTTT. The V gene is TRBV14, the J gene TRBJ1-1; D remains ambiguous. Trimming took 1 base from V and 4 from J, leaving 7 bases between them. There are 13 residues in the CDR3. Germline V lookup: CDR1 SGHDN, CDR2 FVKESK.

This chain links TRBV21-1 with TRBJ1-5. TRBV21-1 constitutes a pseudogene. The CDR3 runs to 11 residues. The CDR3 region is CASTSNQPQHF. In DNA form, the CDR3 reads TGTGCCAGCACCTCCAATCAGCCCCAGCATTTT.

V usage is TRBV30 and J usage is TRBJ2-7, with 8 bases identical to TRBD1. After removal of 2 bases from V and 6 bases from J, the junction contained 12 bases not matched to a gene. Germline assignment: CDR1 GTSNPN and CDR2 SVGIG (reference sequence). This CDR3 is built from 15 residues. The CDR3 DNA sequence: TGTGCCTGGAGTTACGGACAGGGCATCATTTTCGAGCAGTACTTC. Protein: CAWSYGQGIIFEQYF.

This CDR3 is CASSYSSRGREKLFF. In DNA, the CDR3 is TGTGCCAGCAGTTACTCGAGCAGGGGGCGGGAAAAACTGTTTTTT. The chain recombines TRBV6-5 with TRBJ1-4; 8 bases are a match to TRBD1. Germline CDR1 MNHEY, CDR2 SVGAGI. The J segment lost 8 bases and the V segment lost 0 bases, leaving 5 bases of the junction unmatched. The CDR3 length is 15 residues.

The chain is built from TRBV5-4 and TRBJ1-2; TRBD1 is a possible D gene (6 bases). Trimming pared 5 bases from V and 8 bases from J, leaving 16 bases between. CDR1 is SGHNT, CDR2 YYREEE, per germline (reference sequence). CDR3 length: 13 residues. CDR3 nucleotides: TGTGCCAGCAGGTGGGCAGGGGACCTGGGCTACACCTTC. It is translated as CASRWAGDLGYTF.

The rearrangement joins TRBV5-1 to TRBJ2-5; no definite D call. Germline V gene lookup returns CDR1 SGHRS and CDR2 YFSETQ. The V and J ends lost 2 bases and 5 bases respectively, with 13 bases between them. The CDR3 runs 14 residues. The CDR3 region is CASSFGSEVETQYF. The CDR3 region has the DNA TGCGCCAGCAGCTTTGGAAGCGAAGTCGAGACCCAGTACTTC.

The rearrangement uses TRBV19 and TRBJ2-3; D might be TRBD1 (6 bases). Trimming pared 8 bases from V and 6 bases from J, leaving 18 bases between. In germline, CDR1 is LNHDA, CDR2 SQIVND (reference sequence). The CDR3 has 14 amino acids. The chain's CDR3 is CASGPRGKGDTQYF. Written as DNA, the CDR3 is TGTGCCAGTGGGCCGAGGGGGAAGGGTGATACGCAGTATTTT.

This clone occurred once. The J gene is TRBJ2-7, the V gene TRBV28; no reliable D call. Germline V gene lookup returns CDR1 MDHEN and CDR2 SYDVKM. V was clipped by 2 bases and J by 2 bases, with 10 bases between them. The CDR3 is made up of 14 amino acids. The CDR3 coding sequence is TGTGCCAGCAGTTTAGTCGGTTTTACCTACGAGCAGTACTTC. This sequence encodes CASSLVGFTYEQYF. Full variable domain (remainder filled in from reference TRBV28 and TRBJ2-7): DVKVTQSSRYLVKRTGEKVFLECVQDMDHENMFWYRQDPGLGLRLIYFSYDVKMKEKGDIPEGYSVSREKKERFSLILESASTNQTSMYLCASSLVGFTYEQYFGPGTRLTVT.

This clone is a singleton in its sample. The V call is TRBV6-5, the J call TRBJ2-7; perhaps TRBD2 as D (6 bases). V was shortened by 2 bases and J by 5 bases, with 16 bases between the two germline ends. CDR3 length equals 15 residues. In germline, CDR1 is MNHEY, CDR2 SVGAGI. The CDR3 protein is CASSYQAGLNHEQYF. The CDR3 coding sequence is TGTGCCAGCAGTTACCAGGCGGGGCTAAATCACGAGCAGTACTTC.

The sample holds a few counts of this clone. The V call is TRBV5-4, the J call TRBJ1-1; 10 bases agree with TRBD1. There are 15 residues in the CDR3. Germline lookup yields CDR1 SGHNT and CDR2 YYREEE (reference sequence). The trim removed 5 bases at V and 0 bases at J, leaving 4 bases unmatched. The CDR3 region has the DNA TGTGCCAGCAGGGCGACAGGGGGCTTGAACACTGAAGCTTTCTTT. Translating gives CASRATGGLNTEAFF. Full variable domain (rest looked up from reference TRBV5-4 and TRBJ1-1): ETGVTQSPTHLIKTRGQQVTLRCSSQSGHNTVSWYQQALGQGPQFIFQYYREEENGRGNFPPRFSGLQFPNYSSELNVNALELDDSALYLCASRATGGLNTEAFFGQGTRLTVV.

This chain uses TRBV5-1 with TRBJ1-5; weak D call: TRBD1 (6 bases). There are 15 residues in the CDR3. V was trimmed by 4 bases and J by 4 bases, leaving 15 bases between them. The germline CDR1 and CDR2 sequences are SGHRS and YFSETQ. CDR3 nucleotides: TGCGCCAGCAGCGTCGCCGGGACACTTAATCAGCCCCAGCATTTT. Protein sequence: CASSVAGTLNQPQHF.

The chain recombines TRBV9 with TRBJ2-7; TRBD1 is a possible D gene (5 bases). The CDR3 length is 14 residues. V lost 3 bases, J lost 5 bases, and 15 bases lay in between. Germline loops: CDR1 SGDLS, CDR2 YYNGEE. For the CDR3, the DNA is TGTGCCAGCAGCGCTAATAAGGGGTTCAACGAGCAGTACTTC. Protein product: CASSANKGFNEQYF.

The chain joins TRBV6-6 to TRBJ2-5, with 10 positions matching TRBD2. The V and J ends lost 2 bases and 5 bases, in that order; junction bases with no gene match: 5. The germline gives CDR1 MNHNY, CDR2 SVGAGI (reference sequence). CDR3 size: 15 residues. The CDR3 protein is CASSYHLAGVETQYF. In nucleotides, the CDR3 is TGTGCCAGCAGTTACCACCTAGCGGGAGTTGAGACCCAGTACTTC.

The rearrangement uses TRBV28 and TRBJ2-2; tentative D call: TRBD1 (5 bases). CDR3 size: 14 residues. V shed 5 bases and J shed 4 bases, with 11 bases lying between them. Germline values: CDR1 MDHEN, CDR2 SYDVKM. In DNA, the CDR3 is TGTGCCAGCAGTCCCGGACAATTCACCGGGGAGCTGTTTTTT. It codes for CASSPGQFTGELFF.

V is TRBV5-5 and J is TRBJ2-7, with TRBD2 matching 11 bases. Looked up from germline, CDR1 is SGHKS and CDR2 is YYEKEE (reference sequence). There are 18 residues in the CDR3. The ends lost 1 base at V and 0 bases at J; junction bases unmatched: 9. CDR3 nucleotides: TGTGCCAGCAGCTTGAGGTTTAGCGGGAGGGCCCTCTCCTACGAGCAGTACTTC. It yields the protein CASSLRFSGRALSYEQYF.

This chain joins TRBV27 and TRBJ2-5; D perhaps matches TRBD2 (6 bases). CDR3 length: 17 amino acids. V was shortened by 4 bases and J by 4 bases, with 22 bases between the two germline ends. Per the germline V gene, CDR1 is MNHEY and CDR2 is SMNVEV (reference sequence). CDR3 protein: CASSSRRTTPGRETQYF. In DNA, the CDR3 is TGTGCCAGCAGTTCGCGGCGGACTACCCCCGGACGAGAGACCCAGTACTTC.